This section outlines one T cell receptor beta chain sequence together with its context. The antigen remains unidentified. This record comes from a study of cytomegalovirus exposure and HLA in healthy donors. Primers for the PCR totalled 60 Vbeta and 13 Jbeta. Sequencing was performed with immunoSEQ multiplex PCR; in TCRdb, only in-frame clones are kept and a portion is missing. The table records 150,000 to 200,000 clones, roughly 84% of them present only once. Study results and caveats: Reports state that TCR beta sequences accurately predicted most subjects' HLA-A and HLA-B alleles. Researchers counted some 150 TCR beta chains as cytomegalovirus-associated. Most TCR beta V segments were productive about 90% or about 30% of the time in an earlier analysis.

The CDR3 is 17 residues long. Germline V gives CDR1 SGHRS, CDR2 YFSETQ. J lost 4 bases, V lost 2 bases, and 12 bases had no gene match. At sampling all donors were nominally healthy, likely with unrecorded immune exposures. The TCR was taken from a man aged 50 to 59 in good health and CMV-seropositive. What was sequenced was PBMCs. J is TRBJ2-5 and V is TRBV5-1; 9 bases match TRBD1. The CDR3 loop reads CASSFPGGQGWGETQYF. The CDR3 nucleotides read TGCGCCAGCAGCTTCCCGGGGGGACAGGGCTGGGGAGAGACCCAGTACTTC.